Presented here are 31 T cell receptor beta chains from one specimen sequenced in a study of blood T cell repertoires in COVID-19. Measured with immunoSEQ multiplex PCR; TCRdb has only the in-frame clones, and not every one. The table has over 85,000 clones, 70% to 90% seen once; the top ten hold approximately 4.8%. Sequencing was performed on peripheral blood. Receptors originate from a human donor in a cohort sampled during active COVID-19.

V usage is TRBV15 and J usage is TRBJ1-2; tentative D call: TRBD1 (5 bases). This CDR3 has 14 residues. Trimming stripped 0 bases from V and 8 bases from J, with 13 bases between. Germline V CDR1 and CDR2: LNHNV, YYDKDF (reference sequence). The CDR3 nucleotides are TGTGCCACCAGCAGAGAGACGGGACTGCAGGGCTACACCTTC. Residues: CATSRETGLQGYTF.

V is TRBV10-3 and J is TRBJ2-7; 8 positions match TRBD1. With V trimmed by 5 bases and J by 7 bases, 7 bases remained unmatched. The CDR3 spans 13 residues. Germline CDR1 ENHRY, CDR2 SYGVKD. The CDR3 DNA sequence: TGTGCCATCAGTACTATCGGGACAGGAGAGCAGTACTTC. As protein: CAISTIGTGEQYF.

The chain combines TRBV18 with TRBJ2-1; D might be TRBD2 (6 bases). Germline CDR1 KGHSH, CDR2 LQKENI. The V end lost 3 bases, the J end lost 2 bases, and 11 bases lay between the germline ends. This CDR3 contains 15 residues. The CDR3 loop reads CASSPVAGTYNEQFF. DNA of the CDR3: TGTGCCAGCTCACCCGTCGCGGGGACCTACAATGAGCAGTTCTTC.

This chain connects TRBV11-2 to TRBJ2-6; D might be TRBD1 (5 bases). The ends were cut back, 5 bases at V and 4 bases at J, with 15 bases in the middle. CDR3 length: 16 amino acids. Germline V gives CDR1 SGHAT, CDR2 FQNNGV. The CDR3 is CASSIPGRAGANVLTF. In DNA, the CDR3 is TGTGCCAGCAGCATCCCCGGCAGGGCCGGGGCCAACGTCCTGACTTTC.

V usage is TRBV6-1 and J usage is TRBJ1-5, with D maybe TRBD1 (5 bases). The V end was cut by 2 bases, the J end by 10 bases, with 21 bases between. The CDR3 loop spans 16 amino acids. CDR1 is MNHNS, CDR2 SASEGT, per germline. The DNA of the CDR3 is TGTGCCAGCAGTGAACTTAGGGACGGGGGGATTTCTCCCCAGCATTTT. Amino acid sequence: CASSELRDGGISPQHF.

The chain carries TRBV24-1 and TRBJ2-1; D ambiguous. From germline, CDR1 is KGHDR and CDR2 SFDVKD. CDR3 size: 13 residues. Trimming left V 5 bases short and J 7 bases short, with 11 bases between. The CDR3 DNA reads TGTGCCACCAGTGTGCTTGCCGGGAATGAGCAGTTCTTC. Amino acid sequence: CATSVLAGNEQFF.

A note on this clone: Its ends do not fully match the called genes, so a read error is possible. The chain combines TRBV9 with TRBJ1-1; 11 bases line up with TRBD1. The CDR3 consists of 16 residues. Germline V CDR1 and CDR2: SGDLS, YYNGEE. The DNA of the CDR3 is TGTGCCAGCAGCGGTAGCCGGGACAGGGGGAACCCTGAAGCTTTCTTT. Translation gives CASSGSRDRGNPEAFF.

The chain joins TRBV9 to TRBJ1-2; 10 bases line up with TRBD1. Germline V gene data show CDR1 as SGDLS and CDR2 as YYNGEE. The V gene end was trimmed by 3 bases and the J gene end by 2 bases; junction bases not matched to a gene: 10. This CDR3 spans 17 amino acids. CDR3 bases: TGTGCCAGCAGCGGCTACCGACAGGGGGCATTAAACTATGGCTACACCTTC. Translation: CASSGYRQGALNYGYTF.

This chain joins TRBV7-8 and TRBJ2-1; 7 nucleotides align to TRBD1. Germline CDR1 reads SGHVS; CDR2 reads FQNEAQ. This CDR3 region has 16 residues. J was trimmed by 0 bases and V by 5 bases; bases with no gene match: 7. The CDR3 region has the DNA TGTGCCAGCAGCCAGAAGTCAGGGGGCTCCTACAATGAGCAGTTCTTC. Its translation is CASSQKSGGSYNEQFF. The complete variable domain, with remaining parts taken from reference TRBV7-8 and TRBJ2-1, reads GAGVSQSPRYKVAKRGQDVALRCDPISGHVSLFWYQQALGQGPEFLTYFQNEAQLDKSGLPSDRFFAERPEGSVSTLKIQRTQQEDSAVYLCASSQKSGGSYNEQFFGPGTRLTVL.

This clone has only one observation. This chain connects TRBV28 to TRBJ1-2; a weak D match, TRBD1 (5 bases). In germline, CDR1 is MDHEN, CDR2 SYDVKM. V was pared by 8 bases and J by 3 bases, with 16 bases between. The CDR3 has 14 residues. For the CDR3, the DNA is TGTGCCAGCGGATTGGCCGACAGCTACTATGGCTACACCTTC. This translates into CASGLADSYYGYTF.

This clone was detected only once. The V gene is TRBV5-1, the J gene TRBJ2-3; 10 positions agree with TRBD2. J gave up 6 bases and V 0 bases, and 7 bases lay outside the gene matches. This CDR3 spans 16 amino acids. CDR1 and CDR2 from the germline V gene are SGHRS and YFSETQ. This CDR3 is CASSLGDGLAVDTQYF. The DNA of the CDR3 is TGCGCCAGCAGCTTGGGGGACGGACTAGCGGTGGATACGCAGTATTTT.

The J gene is TRBJ2-7, the V gene TRBV7-2; 10 bases are shared with TRBD1. Germline V lookup: CDR1 SGHTA, CDR2 FQGNSA. This CDR3 comprises 15 residues. J lost 4 bases, V lost 4 bases, and 7 bases had no gene match. This chain's CDR3 is CASSSRDRGVYEQYF. Here the CDR3 DNA reads TGTGCCAGCAGCTCCCGGGACAGGGGCGTTTACGAGCAGTACTTC.

This rearrangement joins TRBV5-1 to TRBJ2-5, with D maybe TRBD1 (6 bases). The CDR3 is 15 amino acids. Germline values: CDR1 SGHRS, CDR2 YFSETQ. The V and J ends lost 0 bases and 5 bases respectively, with 14 bases between them. The CDR3 DNA is TGCGCCAGCAGCTTGGGGGCAGGGGCGAAGGAGACCCAGTACTTC. The encoded protein is CASSLGAGAKETQYF. The full variable domain, in which reference TRBV5-1 and TRBJ2-5 provide the parts outside the CDR3, is KAGVTQTPRYLIKTRGQQVTLSCSPISGHRSVSWYQQTPGQGLQFLFEYFSETQRNKGNFPGRFSGRQFSNSRSEMNVSTLELGDSALYLCASSLGAGAKETQYFGPGTRLLVL.

The V gene is TRBV28, the J gene TRBJ1-4, with 11 bases matching TRBD1. With V trimmed by 3 bases and J by 5 bases, 8 bases remained unmatched. CDR3 size: 17 residues. Germline loops: CDR1 MDHEN, CDR2 SYDVKM. The DNA for the CDR3 is TGTGCCAGCAGTTTGGCGACCGGGACAGGGGGAAATGAAAAACTGTTTTTT. This encodes CASSLATGTGGNEKLFF.

This clone occurred a few times. The chain recombines TRBV5-4 with TRBJ1-1, with D hard to call. With 0 bases removed from V and 0 bases from J, the gap between germline ends came to 9 bases. The CDR3 is made up of 15 amino acids. In germline, CDR1 is SGHNT, CDR2 YYREEE (reference sequence). The CDR3 nucleotides are TGTGCCAGCAGCTTGGGAGGCGCCATGAACACTGAAGCTTTCTTT. Its protein is CASSLGGAMNTEAFF.

This rearrangement joins TRBV11-2 to TRBJ1-1; maybe TRBD1 (6 bases). V shed 6 bases and J shed 6 bases, with 17 bases lying between them. Germline V gives CDR1 SGHAT, CDR2 FQNNGV. This CDR3 has 14 residues. The CDR3 loop reads CASSSVQGLAEAFF. The CDR3 coding sequence is TGTGCCAGCAGTTCCGTACAGGGTCTCGCTGAAGCTTTCTTT.

The V and J genes are TRBV5-1 and TRBJ2-1; TRBD1 aligns across 7 bases. This CDR3 has 13 amino acids. V lost 3 bases and J lost 10; bases outside the gene matches: 7. Germline assignment: CDR1 SGHRS and CDR2 YFSETQ. The CDR3, as DNA: TGCGCCAGCAGCTCAGGACAGGCCGGCGAGCAGTTCTTC. Translated, it gives CASSSGQAGEQFF.

The chain carries TRBV27 and TRBJ1-5; D not resolved. The V and J ends lost 1 base and 2 bases respectively, with 12 bases between them. CDR1 is MNHEY, CDR2 SMNVEV, per germline (reference sequence). This CDR3 is built from 16 residues. The CDR3 DNA sequence: TGTGCCAGCAGTTTATTGTCGGGTTTACGCAATCAGCCCCAGCATTTT. Its translation is CASSLLSGLRNQPQHF.

V usage is TRBV3-1 (or the pseudogene TRBV3-2) and J usage is TRBJ1-4, with D uncertain. CDR1 and CDR2 (germline): LGHDT, YNNKEL (reference sequence). The germline V and J ends were trimmed by 4 bases and 4 bases, with 10 bases remaining between them. There are 14 residues in the CDR3. The CDR3 region has the DNA TGTGCCAGCAGCCGGAACAGTGTTAATGAAAAACTGTTTTTT. This encodes CASSRNSVNEKLFF.

Written as DNA, the CDR3 is TGTGCCAGCAGCCCCCATCCAGGGCAAGAGACCCAGTACTTC. Residues: CASSPHPGQETQYF. This chain uses TRBV9 with TRBJ2-5; D might be TRBD1 (5 bases). V dropped 4 bases and J dropped 2 bases, with 12 bases sitting between them. The CDR3 spans 14 residues. CDR1 and CDR2 from the germline V gene are SGDLS and YYNGEE.

For the CDR3, the DNA is TGTGCCAGCAGCTACCTAGCGGGAGTGGACGATACGCAGTATTTT. Its translation is CASSYLAGVDDTQYF. The chain is built from TRBV13 and TRBJ2-3; 10 bases are a match to TRBD2. The CDR3 consists of 15 residues. V lost 4 bases and J lost 6; bases outside the gene matches: 7. Germline assignment: CDR1 PRHDT and CDR2 FYEKMQ (reference sequence). The full variable domain, in which reference TRBV13 and TRBJ2-3 provide the parts outside the CDR3, is AAGVIQSPRHLIKEKRETATLKCYPIPRHDTVYWYQQGPGQDPQFLISFYEKMQSDKGSIPDRFSAQQFSDYHSELNMSSLELGDSALYFCASSYLAGVDDTQYFGPGTRLTVL.

The V call is TRBV30, the J call TRBJ2-7; 7 nucleotides align to TRBD1. The germline V gene has CDR1 GTSNPN and CDR2 SVGIG (reference sequence). V lost 3 bases and J lost 0; bases outside the gene matches: 2. The CDR3 is 13 amino acids. The CDR3 nucleotides are TGTGCCTGGAGACCAGGGGGCTCCTACGAGCAGTACTTC. This translates into CAWRPGGSYEQYF.

V gene TRBV9 combines with J gene TRBJ1-2, with D unresolved. V was clipped by 4 bases and J by 3 bases, with 7 bases between them. The CDR3 contains 12 residues. Germline V gene data show CDR1 as SGDLS and CDR2 as YYNGEE. The chain's CDR3 is CASSREDYGYTF. CDR3 in DNA: TGTGCCAGCAGCAGAGAGGACTATGGCTACACCTTC. The entire variable domain, with the rest obtained from reference TRBV9 and TRBJ1-2, is as follows: DSGVTQTPKHLITATGQRVTLRCSPRSGDLSVYWYQQSLDQGLQFLIQYYNGEERAKGNILERFSAQQFPDLHSELNLSSLELGDSALYFCASSREDYGYTFGSGTRLTVV.

This chain links TRBV28 with TRBJ1-2; D possibly corresponds to TRBD1 (5 bases). CDR1 is MDHEN, CDR2 SYDVKM, per germline. The CDR3 consists of 13 residues. Trimming stripped 3 bases from V and 7 bases from J, with 12 bases between. The CDR3 DNA follows: TGTGCCAGCAGTTTCCAGGGAAAAGGTGGCTACACCTTC. This encodes CASSFQGKGGYTF.

The chain employs TRBV5-1 and TRBJ2-7; TRBD1 agrees at 9 bases. The CDR3 spans 15 residues. CDR1 and CDR2 (germline): SGHRS, YFSETQ. V was clipped by 0 bases and J by 4 bases; unmatched bases: 5. Here the CDR3 reads CASSLGTGGRYEQYF. As DNA, the CDR3 is TGCGCCAGCAGCTTGGGTACAGGGGGCAGATACGAGCAGTACTTC.

This chain joins TRBV7-9 and TRBJ1-1; the match to TRBD1 covers 11 bases. Trimming at V came to 4 bases and at J to 7 bases, leaving 5 bases not matched to a gene. The germline V gene has CDR1 SEHNR and CDR2 FQNEAQ (reference sequence). The CDR3 spans 14 residues. CDR3 loop: CASSSRTGGDEAFF. CDR3 DNA sequence: TGTGCCAGCAGCTCAAGGACAGGGGGCGATGAAGCTTTCTTT.

This sequence joins TRBV4-3 and TRBJ2-1; tentatively, D is TRBD2 (5 bases). There are 15 residues in the CDR3. Germline V gene lookup returns CDR1 LGHNA and CDR2 YSLEER. V was cut by 4 bases and J by 6 bases, with 16 bases left in between. The CDR3 loop reads CASSPGNPSGNEQFF. The CDR3 DNA sequence: TGCGCCAGCAGCCCGGGTAACCCCAGCGGCAATGAGCAGTTCTTC.

The gene calls are TRBV19 and TRBJ1-1; D uncertain. V lost 4 bases, J lost 4 bases, and 22 bases lay in between. Germline CDR1 is LNHDA and CDR2 is SQIVND (reference sequence). CDR3 length: 17 amino acids. This chain's CDR3 is CASSSLTTGLVGTEAFF. CDR3 in DNA: TGTGCCAGTAGTAGTTTAACCACGGGATTAGTGGGCACTGAAGCTTTCTTT.

The V gene is TRBV11-2, the J gene TRBJ2-7, with 12 positions matching TRBD2. With 7 bases clipped from V and 7 bases from J, the junction kept 14 bases outside the gene matches. The CDR3 totals 16 residues. CDR1 is SGHAT, CDR2 FQNNGV, per germline. The CDR3 loop is CASTRESGLAGPEQYF. CDR3 sequence (DNA): TGTGCCAGCACCAGGGAAAGTGGACTAGCGGGGCCGGAGCAGTACTTC.

The CDR3 here is CASSQEGLAAYNEQFF. The CDR3 DNA follows: TGTGCCAGCAGCCAAGAGGGACTAGCGGCTTACAATGAGCAGTTCTTC. The rearrangement links TRBV3-1 (or the pseudogene TRBV3-2) to TRBJ2-1, with TRBD2 matching over 11 bases. CDR3 length equals 16 residues. Germline trimming cut 0 bases from V and 4 bases from J; bases unmatched to any gene: 2. CDR1 is LGHDT and CDR2 is YNNKEL in the germline V gene (reference sequence).

J is TRBJ1-5 and V is TRBV30; 12 positions match TRBD1. The CDR3 loop spans 17 amino acids. After removal of 0 bases from V and 3 bases from J, the junction contained 6 bases not matched to a gene. Germline CDR1 reads GTSNPN; CDR2 reads SVGIG (reference sequence). This CDR3 is CAWSVRDRGHSNQPQHF. The CDR3, as DNA: TGTGCCTGGAGTGTACGGGACAGGGGGCATTCCAATCAGCCCCAGCATTTT. Combining the CDR3 with reference TRBV30 and TRBJ1-5 gives the whole variable domain SQTIHQWPATLVQPVGSPLSLECTVEGTSNPNLYWYRQAAGRGLQLLFYSVGIGQISSEVPQNLSASRPQDRQFILSSKKLLLSDSGFYLCAWSVRDRGHSNQPQHFGDGTRLSIL.